Following are 16 T cell receptor beta chains from one sample sequenced in a study of monozygotic twins with inflammatory bowel disease. TCRdb reprocessed the 5' RACE reads and reports one entry per CDR3 protein, with no DNA. The repertoire table contains roughly 300,000 distinct CDR3 sequences. The sequenced material came from blood. The receptor set was obtained from a human donor with ulcerative colitis or Crohn's disease, or a healthy co-twin of an affected twin (not recorded which).

This rearrangement joins TRBV18 to TRBJ1-1; absent DNA, TCRdb's TRBD1 call cannot be checked. Germline CDR1 KGHSH, CDR2 LQKENI. The CDR3 consists of 14 residues. This CDR3 is CASSENGGNTEAFF. Full variable domain (outside the CDR3, taken from reference TRBV18 and TRBJ1-1): NAGVMQNPRHLVRRRGQEARLRCSPMKGHSHVYWYRQLPEEGLKFMVYLQKENIIDESGMPKERFSAEFPKEGPSILRIQQVVRGDSAAYFCASSENGGNTEAFFGQGTRLTVV.

The chain is built from TRBV20-1 and TRBJ1-5; there is no DNA to check the TCRdb D call of TRBD1. The germline gives CDR1 DFQATT, CDR2 SNEGSKA (reference sequence). The CDR3 has 17 residues. CDR3: CSATIGTLGGGDQPQHF.

The chain uses TRBV7-2 and TRBJ2-3; TCRdb's D gene call, TRBD2, goes unchecked for lack of DNA. Germline V gene lookup returns CDR1 SGHTA and CDR2 FQGNSA. CDR3 length: 14 amino acids. The CDR3 spells CASTRDYITDTQYF.

V is TRBV20-1 and J is TRBJ2-1; TCRdb gives TRBD2 as the D gene, but with no DNA this cannot be confirmed. The CDR3 spans 16 residues. Germline V lookup: CDR1 DFQATT, CDR2 SNEGSKA (reference sequence). The CDR3 spells CSASSGLAGGPGEQFF.

The rearrangement links TRBV7-9 to TRBJ2-5; the D gene TCRdb calls, TRBD1, cannot be checked with no DNA. This CDR3 has 15 amino acids. CDR1 and CDR2 from the germline V gene are SEHNR and FQNEAQ (reference sequence). The CDR3 sequence: CASSFWAEGAETQYF.

The chain carries TRBV7-3 and TRBJ2-7. This CDR3 has 14 residues. The V gene's germline CDR1 is SGHTA and CDR2 FQGTGA. The CDR3 spells CASSLTATATEQYF.

This chain links TRBV20-1 with TRBJ1-1; TCRdb's assignment of TRBD1 cannot be checked, as there is no DNA. The CDR3 length is 13 residues. The germline gives CDR1 DFQATT, CDR2 SNEGSKA (reference sequence). CDR3 amino acids: CSARDRVDTEAFF.

This chain joins TRBV27 and TRBJ2-7; lacking DNA, the TRBD2 call made by TCRdb goes unchecked. This CDR3 is built from 15 residues. Germline assignment: CDR1 MNHEY and CDR2 SMNVEV (reference sequence). CDR3 in amino acids: CASSFASGGPYEQYF.

This CDR3 reads CASSLAWGSNQPQHF. V and J are TRBV12-3 or TRBV12-4 and TRBJ1-5; absent DNA, TCRdb's TRBD1 call cannot be checked. This CDR3 spans 15 amino acids.

The V gene is TRBV20-1, the J gene TRBJ2-3; the TRBD1 assignment by TCRdb is unverifiable without DNA. Germline CDR1 DFQATT, CDR2 SNEGSKA (reference sequence). The CDR3 has 13 residues. CDR3 residues: CSAPGQPEDTQYF.

This sequence joins TRBV12-3 or TRBV12-4 and TRBJ2-7; TCRdb returns TRBD1, unconfirmable since there is no DNA. CDR3 length: 16 residues. The CDR3: CASSLIGAGKKSEQYF.

The CDR3 loop reads CATSRGTYEQYF. V and J are TRBV24-1 and TRBJ2-7. The CDR3 sequence is 12 residues long. Per germline, CDR1 KGHDR and CDR2 SFDVKD.

The J gene is TRBJ2-2, the V gene TRBV5-1; lacking DNA, the TRBD1 call made by TCRdb goes unchecked. The CDR3 is 13 amino acids. The germline V gene has CDR1 SGHRS and CDR2 YFSETQ. The CDR3 sequence is CASSRQGNGELFF.

The chain recombines TRBV18 with TRBJ2-5; TCRdb returns TRBD2, unconfirmable since there is no DNA. CDR1 is KGHSH and CDR2 is LQKENI in the germline V gene. The CDR3 consists of 13 residues. The chain's CDR3 is CASSTGTKETQYF.

The chain links TRBV9 to TRBJ2-5; the TCRdb call, TRBD1, lacks DNA for checking. The length of the CDR3 is 15 residues. The germline V gene has CDR1 SGDLS and CDR2 YYNGEE. The CDR3 sequence is CASSVDGAARETQYF. Supplemented by reference TRBV9 and TRBJ2-5, the full variable domain reads DSGVTQTPKHLITATGQRVTLRCSPRSGDLSVYWYQQSLDQGLQFLIQYYNGEERAKGNILERFSAQQFPDLHSELNLSSLELGDSALYFCASSVDGAARETQYFGPGTRLLVL.

The chain joins TRBV12-3 or TRBV12-4 to TRBJ2-3; lacking DNA, the TRBD1 call made by TCRdb goes unchecked. The CDR3 totals 11 residues. CDR3 protein: CATRRRGLRYF.